A single sample is the source of the 3 T cell receptor beta chains below, sequenced in a study of blood T cell repertoires in COVID-19. Assay used: immunoSEQ multiplex PCR; TCRdb lists only in-frame clones, some missing. The data hold about 250,000 clones, with around nine tenths observed a single time. The sequenced sample consisted of PBMCs or T cells enriched from blood (not recorded which). The receptors originated from a woman aged 50 to 65 who had recovered from COVID-19.

The chain combines TRBV7-6 with TRBJ2-1; 14 bases line up with TRBD2. The ends lost 3 bases at V and 6 bases at J; junction bases unmatched: 1. This CDR3 spans 15 amino acids. Germline assignment: CDR1 SGHVS and CDR2 FNYEAQ. The CDR3 nucleotides are TGTGCCAGCAGCTTGACTAGCGGGAGGGGCAATGAGCAGTTCTTC. Its translation: CASSLTSGRGNEQFF.

V and J are TRBV7-9 and TRBJ1-1; D ambiguous. Germline lookup yields CDR1 SEHNR and CDR2 FQNEAQ (reference sequence). V lost 0 bases to trimming and J lost 0 bases, with 5 bases between them. This CDR3 region has 14 residues. As DNA, the CDR3 is TGTGCCAGCAGCTTAGCCTTTATGAACACTGAAGCTTTCTTT. Amino acids: CASSLAFMNTEAFF.

V gene TRBV2 combines with J gene TRBJ2-2; 8 nucleotides match TRBD1. Germline CDR1 SNHLY, CDR2 FYNNEI. The CDR3 is made up of 14 amino acids. The J segment lost 5 bases and the V segment lost 8 bases, leaving 7 bases of the junction unmatched. CDR3 bases: TGTGCCAGCGGCAGGACAGGGTTAACCGGGGAGCTGTTTTTT. Its translation is CASGRTGLTGELFF.